The 14 T cell receptor beta chains reported below all come from one sample, sequenced in a study of T-cell memory formation after mild COVID-19. MiXCR, applied by TCRdb to the 5' RACE reads, yields one record per CDR3 protein. The table has roughly 600,000 distinct CDR3 sequences, roughly 17% seen once. The sample consisted of PBMCs or a T cell subset sorted from them (not recorded which). The receptors originated from an adult woman who had mild COVID-19 (a few samples of this study predate the infection). Cell type and time point are not known.

This clonotype turned up a few times. V and J are TRBV12-3 or TRBV12-4 and TRBJ2-3; TRBD2 matches at 9 bases. V lost 6 bases to trimming and J lost 0 bases; unmatched junction nucleotides: 7. CDR3 length: 16 residues. The CDR3 sequence is CASSPRLADSTDTQYF. CDR3 in DNA: TGTGCCAGCAGCCCTCGACTAGCGGATAGCACAGATACGCAGTATTTT.

This chain links TRBV4-2 with TRBJ2-7; D gene uncertain. Germline values: CDR1 LGHNA, CDR2 YNFKEQ. The V end was cut by 0 bases, the J end by 5 bases, with 14 bases between. The CDR3 runs 15 residues. The CDR3 sequence: CASSQEVGLSDEQYF. The CDR3 bases are TGTGCCAGCAGCCAAGAAGTGGGCTTATCGGACGAGCAGTACTTC.

This clonotype was seen more than once but under ten times. The chain uses TRBV11-2 and TRBJ1-3; D might be TRBD1 (5 bases). The CDR3 has 18 residues. V was cut by 3 bases and J by 0 bases, with 18 bases left in between. Per the germline V gene, CDR1 is SGHAT and CDR2 is FQNNGV. CDR3 nucleotides: TGTGCCAGCAGCTTGGACTTCTGGGACGGTTCCTCTGGAAACACCATATATTTT. Protein sequence: CASSLDFWDGSSGNTIYF. Looking up the rest from reference TRBV11-2 and TRBJ1-3 gives the full variable domain: EAGVAQSPRYKIIEKRQSVAFWCNPISGHATLYWYQQILGQGPKLLIQFQNNGVVDDSQLPKDRFSAERLKGVDSTLKIQPAKLEDSAVYLCASSLDFWDGSSGNTIYFGEGSWLTVV.

The sample holds a few counts of this clonotype. CDR3 amino acids: CASTPGALSDTQYF. The CDR3 bases are TGTGCCAGCACCCCAGGGGCGTTGTCAGATACGCAGTATTTT. The V gene is TRBV12-3 or TRBV12-4, the J gene TRBJ2-3, with D perhaps TRBD1 (6 bases). The V end lost 7 bases, the J end lost 4 bases, and 15 bases lay between the germline ends. There are 14 residues in the CDR3.

This clonotype was counted between two and nine times. This rearrangement joins TRBV9 to TRBJ2-1; 7 bases fit TRBD2. With 2 bases clipped from V and 2 bases from J, the junction kept 4 bases outside the gene matches. The length of the CDR3 is 15 residues. The germline gives CDR1 SGDLS, CDR2 YYNGEE. CDR3 nucleotides: TGTGCCAGCAGCGTTACTAGCGCCGCCTACAATGAGCAGTTCTTC. Translation gives CASSVTSAAYNEQFF.

There are a few counts of this clonotype. V and J are TRBV6-5 and TRBJ2-2, with TRBD1 matching 7 bases. CDR1 is MNHEY, CDR2 SVGAGI, per germline. V dropped 8 bases and J dropped 3; count of bases not matched to a gene: 6. The CDR3 totals 14 residues. As DNA, the CDR3 is TGTGCCAGCCGCTGGGACAGAGACACCGGGGAGCTGTTTTTT. Translating gives CASRWDRDTGELFF.

The CDR3 protein is CASSQLSGANVLTF. The CDR3 DNA reads TGTGCCAGCAGCCAACTTTCTGGGGCCAACGTCCTGACTTTC. The chain combines TRBV6-5 with TRBJ2-6; D not certain. There are 14 residues in the CDR3. The germline gives CDR1 MNHEY, CDR2 SVGAGI. The V and J ends lost 6 bases and 1 base respectively, with 7 bases between them.

The chain combines TRBV10-3 with TRBJ2-7, with D perhaps matching TRBD2 (6 bases). The CDR3 is 15 residues long. Trimming left V 6 bases short and J 4 bases short, with 19 bases between. Looked up from germline, CDR1 is ENHRY and CDR2 is SYGVKD. The CDR3 spells CAISPRGLRGYEQYF. DNA for the CDR3: TGTGCCATCAGCCCCCGTGGTCTGCGGGGTTACGAGCAGTACTTC.

This clonotype was counted only a few times. The rearrangement uses TRBV4-3 and TRBJ1-2; 9 nucleotides align to TRBD1. The CDR3 consists of 13 residues. Trimming cost V 3 bases and J 8 bases; bases outside gene matches: 4. Germline lookup yields CDR1 LGHNA and CDR2 YSLEER. The CDR3 spells CASSQGQGEGYTF. The CDR3 DNA follows: TGCGCCAGCAGCCAGGGACAGGGTGAAGGCTACACCTTC.

This clonotype was recorded a few times. The CDR3 spells CASSLGDRDLETQYF. The CDR3 DNA reads as TGTGCCAGCAGCTTAGGCGACAGGGATTTGGAGACCCAGTACTTC. The chain recombines TRBV7-2 with TRBJ2-5; 7 positions match TRBD1. V shed 1 base and J 5 bases; nucleotides not matched to a gene: 7. CDR1 SGHTA and CDR2 FQGNSA come from the germline V gene. There are 15 residues in the CDR3.

A few counts support this clonotype. The chain is built from TRBV30 and TRBJ2-2, with D uncertain. The germline V gene encodes CDR1 GTSNPN and CDR2 SVGIG (reference sequence). Trimming took 3 bases from V and 1 from J, leaving 9 bases between them. The CDR3 has 14 residues. CDR3 in DNA: TGTGCCTGGAGCTCGGTTGGGAACACCGGGGAGCTGTTTTTT. Amino acid sequence: CAWSSVGNTGELFF.

This clonotype appeared a few times. CDR3 DNA sequence: TGCGCCAGCAGCCTTCAGAGGGAATTAAACACAGATACGCAGTATTTT. Translated: CASSLQRELNTDTQYF. The chain combines TRBV5-1 with TRBJ2-3; tentative D call: TRBD2 (5 bases). V lost 4 bases, J lost 2 bases, and 17 bases lay in between. This CDR3 region has 16 residues. Germline V gene lookup returns CDR1 SGHRS and CDR2 YFSETQ.

The chain combines TRBV5-1 with TRBJ2-7, with 8 bases identical to TRBD2. The germline V gene has CDR1 SGHRS and CDR2 YFSETQ. V trimming: 6 bases; J trimming: 6 bases; junction bases outside the gene matches: 11. The CDR3 has 14 residues. As DNA, the CDR3 is TGCGCCAGCACCCGGAGTAGCGGGGTCGGCGAGCAGTACTTC. Its translation is CASTRSSGVGEQYF.

The chain couples TRBV5-1 to TRBJ1-2; D is ambiguous. The V gene lost 0 bases and the J gene lost 8 bases, with 14 bases spanning the gap. The CDR3 runs 14 residues. CDR1 is SGHRS, CDR2 YFSETQ, per germline. The CDR3 DNA sequence: TGCGCCAGCAGCTTGGTGGAGCCCCCGGGGGGCTACACCTTC. Amino acids: CASSLVEPPGGYTF.